This entry features one T cell receptor (beta chain) sequence. The table came from immunoSEQ multiplex PCR; TCRdb's copy has only in-frame clones and leaves some out. The sample carries about 730,000 clones, 70% to 90% recorded once. The entry originates in a study of shared T cell receptors in the human thymus. These data were also filed under a second study, of human thymus T cells. That report notes: In corrective heart surgery, resections were taken, and these provided the thymus tissue.

The sequenced sample was thymocytes. The receptor was isolated from a girl under three years old with a congenital heart defect.

The DNA of the CDR3 is TGTGCCAGCAGTAAAAAGAGGCCGTACACAGATACGCAGTATTTT. This translates into CASSKKRPYTDTQYF. V and J are TRBV27 and TRBJ2-3, with D unresolved. Germline V CDR1 and CDR2: MNHEY, SMNVEV (reference sequence). The CDR3 runs 15 residues. The V gene lost 5 bases and the J gene lost 2 bases, with 14 bases spanning the gap.